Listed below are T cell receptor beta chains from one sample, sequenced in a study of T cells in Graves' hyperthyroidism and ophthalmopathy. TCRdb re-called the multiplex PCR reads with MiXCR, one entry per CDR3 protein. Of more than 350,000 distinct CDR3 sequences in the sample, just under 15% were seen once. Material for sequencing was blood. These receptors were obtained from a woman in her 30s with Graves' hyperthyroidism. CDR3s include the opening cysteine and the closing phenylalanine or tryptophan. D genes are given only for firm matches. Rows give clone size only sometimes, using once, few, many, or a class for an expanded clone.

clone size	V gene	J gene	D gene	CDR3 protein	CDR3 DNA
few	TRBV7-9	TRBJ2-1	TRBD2	CASSLSIAGYNEQFF	TGTGCCAGCAGCTTAAGCATAGCGGGGTACAATGAGCAGTTCTTC
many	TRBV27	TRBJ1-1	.	CASMIMWGNTEAFF	TGTGCCAGCATGATTATGTGGGGGAACACTGAAGCTTTCTTT
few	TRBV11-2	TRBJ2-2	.	CASSPLGGAGELFF	TGTGCCAGCAGCCCCCTGGGGGGGGCAGGGGAGCTGTTTTTT
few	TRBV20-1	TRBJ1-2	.	CSARDRQPPYGYTF	TGCAGTGCTAGAGATCGACAGCCACCCTATGGCTACACCTTC
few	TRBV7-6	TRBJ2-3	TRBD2	CASSSKGLAAPWDTQYF	TGTGCCAGCAGTTCGAAGGGACTAGCGGCCCCGTGGGATACGCAGTATTTT
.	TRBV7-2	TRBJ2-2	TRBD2	CASSRRLAGEAGELFF	TGTGCCAGCAGCCGACGACTAGCGGGAGAGGCCGGGGAGCTGTTTTTT
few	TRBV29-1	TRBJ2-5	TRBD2	CSVYGLAGAGWETQYF	TGCAGCGTCTATGGACTAGCGGGAGCAGGGTGGGAGACCCAGTACTTC
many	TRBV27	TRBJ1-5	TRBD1	CASSLSLAYGTEDQPQHF	TGTGCCAGCAGTTTATCCCTCGCCTATGGGACAGAGGATCAGCCCCAGCATTTT
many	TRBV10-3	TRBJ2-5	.	CAISDRETQYF	TGTGCCATCAGTGATCGGGAGACCCAGTACTTC
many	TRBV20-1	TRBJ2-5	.	CSPFHWSQETQYF	TGCAGCCCGTTTCACTGGTCGCAAGAGACCCAGTACTTC
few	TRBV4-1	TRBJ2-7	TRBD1	CASSERDRVGEQYF	TGCGCCAGCAGCGAGAGGGACAGGGTAGGGGAGCAGTACTTC
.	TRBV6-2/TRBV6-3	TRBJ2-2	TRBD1	CASSRPTGGGAGELFF	TGTGCCAGCAGCCGACCGACAGGGGGAGGCGCCGGGGAGCTGTTTTTT
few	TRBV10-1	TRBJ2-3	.	CASSESQDPGFDTQYF	TGCGCCAGCAGTGAGTCACAGGACCCAGGGTTTGATACGCAGTATTTT
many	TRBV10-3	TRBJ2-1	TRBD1	CAISKGTGLYNEQFF	TGTGCCATCAGTAAGGGGACAGGGCTATACAATGAGCAGTTCTTC